These 14 T cell receptor beta chains came from one sample sequenced in a study of blood T cell repertoires in COVID-19. Here immunoSEQ multiplex PCR was the method, and the copy in TCRdb shows in-frame clones only, minus some. The repertoire has about 100,000 clones, around nine tenths of them found once; the top ten carry about 1.8%. Material: peripheral blood. These receptors all come from a man older than 75 with acute or convalescent COVID-19.

This clone has only a few counts. CDR3: CASSQPGIQETQYF. The DNA of the CDR3 is TGTGCCAGCAGCCAACCAGGGATTCAAGAGACCCAGTACTTC. The rearrangement joins TRBV3-1 (or the pseudogene TRBV3-2) to TRBJ2-5, with a possible D match to TRBD1 (5 bases). The ends were cut back, 2 bases at V and 2 bases at J, with 9 bases in the middle. CDR1 and CDR2 from the germline V gene are LGHDT and YNNKEL (reference sequence). The CDR3 consists of 14 residues.

This clone was detected only once. The chain recombines TRBV6-2 or TRBV6-3 with TRBJ2-1; TRBD2 matches at 8 bases. Germline values: CDR1 MNHEY, CDR2 SVGEGT. The CDR3 sequence is 17 residues long. V lost 0 bases and J lost 7; bases outside the gene matches: 11. CDR3 region: CASSYSPAGGVGNEQFF. The CDR3 DNA reads TGTGCCAGCAGTTACTCCCCGGCGGGGGGTGTGGGGAATGAGCAGTTCTTC.

CDR3 protein: CASSPGGWTGDNEQFF. In nucleotides, the CDR3 is TGCGCCAGCAGCCCTGGCGGGTGGACAGGGGATAATGAGCAGTTCTTC. V usage is TRBV5-1 and J usage is TRBJ2-1; 9 bases are a match to TRBD1. After removal of 4 bases from V and 7 bases from J, the junction contained 12 bases not matched to a gene. The CDR3 consists of 16 residues. Germline assignment: CDR1 SGHRS and CDR2 YFSETQ.

This rearrangement joins TRBV7-9 to TRBJ1-3; D remains ambiguous. Germline V lookup: CDR1 SEHNR, CDR2 FQNEAQ (reference sequence). The CDR3 is 17 amino acids. V was cut by 5 bases and J by 0 bases, with 17 bases left in between. The CDR3 nucleotides are TGTGCCAGCAGCGCCCCCCGGCTGCCAGGCTCTGGAAACACCATATATTTT. Amino acids: CASSAPRLPGSGNTIYF.

The CDR3 nucleotides are TGTGCCAGCATCCTTGGAACTAGCGGGATGGGGAATGAGCAGTTCTTC. Translating it yields CASILGTSGMGNEQFF. This chain links TRBV5-5 with TRBJ2-1; TRBD2 agrees at 10 bases. V trimming: 6 bases; J trimming: 7 bases; junction bases outside the gene matches: 13. The CDR3 length is 16 residues. Looked up from germline, CDR1 is SGHKS and CDR2 is YYEKEE (reference sequence).

The genes are TRBV7-3 and TRBJ2-1; TRBD1 agrees at 9 bases. The ends lost 5 bases at V and 5 bases at J; junction bases unmatched: 7. Germline CDR1 SGHTA, CDR2 FQGTGA. CDR3 length: 15 amino acids. The CDR3 DNA reads TGTGCCAGCAGCCCACAGGGGGCTAGCCACAATGAGCAGTTCTTC. This codes for CASSPQGASHNEQFF.

This chain links TRBV12-3 or TRBV12-4 with TRBJ1-1; possibly TRBD1 for D (5 bases). The CDR3 is made up of 13 amino acids. V gave up 6 bases and J gave up 1 base, with 9 bases separating them. The CDR3 here is CASRKTENTEAFF. The CDR3 nucleotides are TGTGCCAGCAGAAAGACAGAGAACACTGAAGCTTTCTTT.

J is TRBJ2-7 and V is TRBV4-3, with a tentative D call TRBD1 (5 bases). Looked up from germline, CDR1 is LGHNA and CDR2 is YSLEER. V lost 0 bases to trimming and J lost 5 bases, with 23 bases between them. The CDR3 contains 18 residues. CDR3 coding DNA: TGCGCCAGCAGCCAAGATTTTAGTCGCGGTCAGGGTAGGAACGAGCAGTACTTC. Its translation: CASSQDFSRGQGRNEQYF.

The V gene is TRBV29-1, the J gene TRBJ2-7, with 9 bases identical to TRBD1. The CDR3 has 13 residues. Germline assignment: CDR1 SQVTM and CDR2 ANQGSEA. V shed 6 bases and J 0 bases; nucleotides not matched to a gene: 3. CDR3 region: CSVGTGNSYEQYF. The CDR3 DNA sequence: TGCAGCGTCGGGACAGGGAACTCCTACGAGCAGTACTTC.

The V call is TRBV4-1, the J call TRBJ2-1; 7 positions match TRBD2. J was trimmed by 3 bases and V by 7 bases; bases with no gene match: 9. The germline V gene has CDR1 MGHRA and CDR2 YSYEKL. The CDR3 loop spans 15 amino acids. Here the CDR3 DNA reads TGCGCCAGCAACCCCCAAAGCGGGGACTACAATGAGCAGTTCTTC. It encodes CASNPQSGDYNEQFF.

This chain connects TRBV19 to TRBJ1-5, with 7 bases identical to TRBD1. The germline CDR1 and CDR2 sequences are LNHDA and SQIVND (reference sequence). There are 15 residues in the CDR3. The V and J ends lost 3 bases and 9 bases, in that order; junction bases with no gene match: 11. The CDR3 region has the DNA TGTGCCAGTAGTATGGGGACAGCGGAGTTACGGCCCCAGCATTTT. This gives the protein CASSMGTAELRPQHF.

V and J are TRBV5-1 and TRBJ2-1; a weak D match, TRBD1 (6 bases). The germline V gene encodes CDR1 SGHRS and CDR2 YFSETQ. This CDR3 region has 15 residues. Trimming stripped 4 bases from V and 5 bases from J, with 16 bases between. CDR3 nucleotide sequence: TGCGCCAGCAGCCTTGCAGGGGTAGCCCACAATGAGCAGTTCTTC. Amino acid sequence: CASSLAGVAHNEQFF.

V is TRBV12-5 and J is TRBJ2-3, with D possibly being TRBD1 (5 bases). This CDR3 has 12 amino acids. Per germline, CDR1 LGHNT and CDR2 FRNRAP. V was trimmed by 4 bases and J by 6 bases, leaving 8 bases between them. DNA for the CDR3: TGTGCTAGTGGTTCCGGACACGATACGCAGTATTTT. It specifies CASGSGHDTQYF.

The chain uses TRBV15 and TRBJ2-7; 8 nucleotides align to TRBD2. The trim removed 1 base at V and 5 bases at J, leaving 13 bases unmatched. Germline loops: CDR1 LNHNV, CDR2 YYDKDF (reference sequence). The CDR3 consists of 17 residues. CDR3 in amino acids: CATSRGGGGRFPHEQYF. The DNA of the CDR3 is TGTGCCACCAGCAGAGGGGGCGGGGGGCGATTTCCCCACGAGCAGTACTTC.